There are a few counts of the clone carrying this T cell receptor (beta chain). The sample comes from a study of T-cell memory formation after mild COVID-19. The ends lost 6 bases at V and 12 bases at J; junction bases unmatched: 10. This CDR3 is 12 amino acids long. TCRdb passed the 5' RACE reads through MiXCR, listing each CDR3 protein once. This sample has hundreds of thousands of distinct CDR3 sequences, with 20% found just once. The chain has TRBV12-3 or TRBV12-4 and TRBJ2-7; 8 bases fit TRBD1. The sample comprised PBMCs or a T cell subset sorted from them (not recorded which). The TCR was taken from an adult woman who had mild COVID-19 (a few samples of this study predate the infection). Cell type and time point are not known. CDR3 coding DNA: TGTGCCAGCAGCTGGGACAGGAGGAGTCCGTACTTC. As protein: CASSWDRRSPYF.